The subject of this entry is one T cell receptor beta chain. The data derive from a study of blood T cell repertoires in COVID-19. Study-level information: Acute and convalescent COVID-19 samples came from the United States, Italy and Spain. Nucleic acid was either cDNA or gDNA, and it came from T cells, B-cell-depleted T cells, or PBMCs.

In the authors' methods: For nucleated cells, counts were estimated from reference gene primer amplification. Using immunoSEQ multiplex PCR, the repertoire was profiled, and TCRdb retains in-frame clones only, with some absent. D and trimming come from the DNA, and the V and J calls and clone size come from that table. The sample records over 75,000 clones, about 80% being singletons. The CDR3 spans 10 residues. V was clipped by 5 bases and J by 7 bases, with 6 bases between them. Germline V gene sequence: CDR1 DFQATT, CDR2 SNEGSKA (reference sequence). The J gene is TRBJ2-1, the V gene TRBV20-1; no clear D gene. The receptor's source is a human donor in a cohort sampled during active COVID-19. The sample consisted of peripheral blood. In nucleotides, the CDR3 is TGCAGTGCTGTCCGGAATGAGCAGTTCTTC. It is translated as CSAVRNEQFF.